This is a list of T cell receptor beta chains from one sample in a study of blood T cells in healthy people across ages. From the 5' RACE reads, TCRdb called clonotypes with MiXCR, one entry per CDR3 protein. The repertoire consists of about a million distinct CDR3 sequences, with 48% occurring once and the leading ten covering around an eighth. Source material: blood. Receptor source: a man in his thirties or forties in good health. Each CDR3 is given with its conserved first and last residue. The D gene is left open where the match is weak. A row's size may be missing; if present it is once, few, many or a size class.

clone_size d_call j_call v_call cdr3_aa cdr3_nt
few . TRBJ1-6 TRBV27 CASSLSRGSDHSPLHF TGTGCCAGCAGTTTAAGTCGGGGGAGTGATCATTCACCCCTCCACTTT
. TRBD2 TRBJ2-1 TRBV28 CASSPPGLEYEQFF TGTGCCAGCAGTCCCCCGGGACTAGAGTATGAGCAGTTCTTC
few . TRBJ2-7 TRBV4-1 CASSPPTGAYEQYF TGCGCCAGCAGCCCCCCTACCGGGGCCTACGAGCAGTACTTC
. TRBD1 TRBJ2-4 TRBV5-1 CASSQLVLAGTGDIQYF TGCGCCAGCAGCCAATTGGTCTTAGCCGGGACAGGAGACATTCAGTACTTC
few . TRBJ2-4 TRBV12-3/TRBV12-4 CASSSSLAVGQYF .
few . TRBJ2-6 TRBV29-1 CSVEGAPGAGSGANVLTF TGCAGCGTTGAAGGGGCCCCAGGGGCGGGCTCTGGGGCCAACGTCCTGACTTTC
. . TRBJ2-3 TRBV7-2 CASTVEGRGTQYF TGTGCCAGCACCGTGGAGGGCAGGGGTACGCAGTATTTT
. . TRBJ1-5 TRBV10-3 CAISESGVSNQPQHF TGTGCCATCAGTGAGTCCGGAGTTAGCAATCAGCCCCAGCATTTT
. . TRBJ1-4 TRBV7-9 CASSFADQGLWEKLFF TGTGCCAGCAGCTTTGCGGACCAGGGGTTGTGGGAAAAACTGTTTTTT
once . TRBJ2-2 TRBV5-1 CASSLGASPSTGELFF TGCGCCAGCAGCTTGGGGGCTAGCCCAAGCACCGGGGAGCTGTTTTTT
few . TRBJ2-1 TRBV2 CASNRDRPRTNFNEQFF TGTGCCAGCAACCGAGACAGGCCCCGCACCAATTTCAATGAGCAGTTCTTC
once . TRBJ1-6 TRBV6-2/TRBV6-3 CASSQDSPVLIRPLHF TGTGCCAGCAGCCAGGACAGCCCCGTCCTTATAAGGCCCCTCCACTTT
. . TRBJ2-7 TRBV29-1 CSVEGQDPYEQYF TGCAGCGTTGAGGGTCAGGATCCCTACGAGCAGTACTTC
. . TRBJ1-5 TRBV11-2 CASSLTLVGRGWGYSNQPQHF TGTGCCAGCAGCTTAACATTAGTAGGGAGGGGGTGGGGTTATAGCAATCAGCCCCAGCATTTT
. . TRBJ1-2 TRBV13 CASSLVAVDGYTF TGTGCCAGCAGCTTAGTAGCGGTAGATGGCTACACCTTC
few . TRBJ2-1 TRBV10-3 CAISAKGSYNEQFF TGTGCCATCAGTGCGAAGGGATCCTACAATGAGCAGTTCTTC
few TRBD2 TRBJ2-7 TRBV28 CASRTSGWQYF TGTGCCAGCAGGACTAGCGGGTGGCAGTACTTC
. . TRBJ1-1 TRBV4-3 CASSQDRAGEAFF TGCGCCAGCAGCCAAGACCGGGCAGGTGAAGCTTTCTTT
few TRBD2 TRBJ2-3 TRBV5-1 CASSLKTSGGDTQYF TGCGCCAGCAGCTTGAAAACTAGCGGGGGAGATACGCAGTATTTT
. . TRBJ2-3 TRBV7-2 CASRPAGASTDTQYF TGTGCCAGCAGACCGGCTGGAGCTAGCACAGATACGCAGTATTTT
once . TRBJ1-2 TRBV29-1 CSVEVHGGGYTF TGCAGCGTTGAGGTTCACGGTGGGGGCTACACCTTC
. TRBD1 TRBJ2-1 TRBV15 CASTAGQGDNEQFF TGTGCCAGCACCGCGGGACAGGGGGACAATGAGCAGTTCTTC
. TRBD1 TRBJ1-5 TRBV20-1 CSARTGPEQPQHF TGCAGTGCCCGGACAGGGCCGGAGCAGCCCCAGCATTTT
. . TRBJ2-3 TRBV20-1 CSARPRSSTDTQYF TGCAGTGCTAGGCCCCGAAGTAGCACAGATACGCAGTATTTT
. . TRBJ1-1 TRBV6-2/TRBV6-3 CASRERQAMNTEAFF TGTGCCAGCAGGGAACGACAGGCGATGAACACTGAAGCTTTCTTT
. . TRBJ1-2 TRBV21-1 CASSKDRGRVYGYTF TGTGCCAGCAGCAAAGACAGGGGGCGCGTCTATGGCTACACCTTC
. . TRBJ1-2 TRBV4-1 CANSQVQGFISYGYTF TGCGCCAACAGCCAAGTACAGGGCTTCATCAGCTATGGCTACACCTTC
many . TRBJ2-3 TRBV4-3 CASSQGQVRADTQYF TGCGCCAGCAGCCAAGGACAGGTTCGAGCAGATACGCAGTATTTT
few TRBD2 TRBJ2-7 TRBV7-2 CASSSSYPSGGFSYEQYF TGTGCCAGCAGCTCAAGCTATCCTAGCGGGGGTTTCTCCTACGAGCAGTACTTC
. . TRBJ2-1 TRBV9 CASSVTSAGEQFF TGTGCCAGCAGCGTTACAAGTGCCGGTGAGCAGTTCTTC
. . TRBJ1-1 TRBV25-1 CASSDSWRGTEAFF TGTGCCAGCAGTGACTCCTGGAGGGGCACTGAAGCTTTCTTT
. . TRBJ2-7 TRBV3-1 CASSQMDRAYEQYF TGTGCCAGCAGCCAAATGGACAGAGCCTACGAGCAGTACTTC
. . TRBJ1-1 TRBV2 CASSSLETGNTEAFF TGTGCCAGCAGTTCCTTAGAAACAGGGAACACTGAAGCTTTCTTT
. TRBD1 TRBJ2-1 TRBV5-1 CASSLVGQGAGNEQFF TGCGCCAGCAGCTTGGTGGGACAGGGGGCGGGCAATGAGCAGTTCTTC
. . TRBJ2-5 TRBV6-5 CASSYYAGPTETQYF TGTGCCAGCAGTTACTACGCAGGCCCTACAGAGACCCAGTACTTC
many . TRBJ2-6 TRBV7-3 CASSLISSGANVLTF TGTGCCAGCAGCTTAATCAGCTCTGGGGCCAACGTCCTGACTTTC
. TRBD1 TRBJ2-7 TRBV12-3/TRBV12-4 CTSSPGQGNEQYF TGTACCAGCAGTCCGGGACAGGGAAACGAGCAGTACTTC
few . TRBJ1-4 TRBV29-1 CSVGGAEKLFF TGCAGCGTTGGAGGGGCTGAAAAACTGTTTTTT
many TRBD1 TRBJ1-1 TRBV14 CASSPDREDTEAFF TGTGCCAGCAGCCCCGACAGGGAAGACACTGAAGCTTTCTTT
. . TRBJ2-5 TRBV7-7 CASSFGGRQETQYF TGTGCTAGCAGCTTCGGGGGACGGCAAGAGACCCAGTACTTC
. TRBD2 TRBJ2-3 TRBV10-3 CAIRPAGGRTDTQYF TGTGCCATCAGACCAGCGGGGGGGCGGACAGATACGCAGTATTTT
few . TRBJ2-1 TRBV11-1 CARYPPGGWYNEQFF TGTGCCAGGTACCCGCCGGGGGGCTGGTACAATGAGCAGTTCTTC
few TRBD1 TRBJ2-1 TRBV27 CASSPRQGNTRFYYNEQFF TGTGCCAGCAGTCCCCGACAGGGGAATACGCGATTCTACTACAATGAGCAGTTCTTC
. TRBD1 TRBJ1-1 TRBV3-1 CASSQVWTGMTEAFF TGTGCCAGCAGCCAGGTATGGACAGGGATGACTGAAGCTTTCTTT
. TRBD2 TRBJ2-1 TRBV28 CARSTTTSGGSYNEQFF TGTGCCCGCAGTACCACGACTAGCGGGGGGTCTTACAATGAGCAGTTCTTC
. TRBD2 TRBJ2-3 TRBV7-3 CASSLGLAGGPSTDTQYF TGTGCCAGCAGCTTAGGGCTAGCGGGGGGCCCTAGCACAGATACGCAGTATTTT